This T cell receptor (beta chain) was captured in a study of metastatic and nonmetastatic thyroid tumors. About the study: Thyroid patients, malignant and benign, had repertoires compared across blood and tumor or nodule tissue.

All patients were untreated before thyroid surgery. TCRdb re-analyzed the PCR reads using MiXCR. The data contain 40,000 to 50,000 clones, less than 5% of them singletons. This clone was seen many times. This CDR3 comprises 15 residues. CDR1 and CDR2 (germline): SGHAT, FQNNGV. V lost 6 bases, J lost 7 bases, and 11 bases stayed unmatched. This receptor was obtained from a female donor with papillary thyroid cancer or a benign thyroid nodule (not recorded which). Some clones in this sample may be carry-over from other donors' samples. The chain carries TRBV11-2 and TRBJ1-4; TRBD1 matches 7 bases. The source material was blood. The CDR3 nucleotides are TGTGCCAGCAGTGTGTACCGGGACAGAATTGAAAAACTGTTTTTT. It encodes CASSVYRDRIEKLFF.